This T cell receptor beta chain was sequenced in a study of T cells in Graves' hyperthyroidism and ophthalmopathy. This clonotype was counted at least ten times. Exclusion of patients followed from uncontrolled infection, other autoimmune disease, pregnancy or lactation. Amplified TCR beta CDR3 regions derived from RNA transcripts. With the HTBI primer set, the TCR CDR3 went through a first round of RT-PCR. MiXCR, applied by TCRdb to the multiplex PCR reads, yields one record per CDR3 protein. The sample has about 510,000 distinct CDR3 sequences, over 45% seen once. Trimming removed 5 bases at V and 0 bases at J, with 11 bases between. Germline lookup yields CDR1 SGHRS and CDR2 YFSETQ. This CDR3 is built from 14 residues.

Material: peripheral blood or thyroid tissue (not recorded which). The chain uses TRBV5-1 and TRBJ1-2; D unresolved. This sequence was found in an adult woman with Graves' disease, either hyperthyroidism or ophthalmopathy (not recorded which). This CDR3 is CASRLTASNYGYTF. The CDR3 nucleotides are TGCGCCAGCAGGTTAACAGCGTCTAACTATGGCTACACCTTC.